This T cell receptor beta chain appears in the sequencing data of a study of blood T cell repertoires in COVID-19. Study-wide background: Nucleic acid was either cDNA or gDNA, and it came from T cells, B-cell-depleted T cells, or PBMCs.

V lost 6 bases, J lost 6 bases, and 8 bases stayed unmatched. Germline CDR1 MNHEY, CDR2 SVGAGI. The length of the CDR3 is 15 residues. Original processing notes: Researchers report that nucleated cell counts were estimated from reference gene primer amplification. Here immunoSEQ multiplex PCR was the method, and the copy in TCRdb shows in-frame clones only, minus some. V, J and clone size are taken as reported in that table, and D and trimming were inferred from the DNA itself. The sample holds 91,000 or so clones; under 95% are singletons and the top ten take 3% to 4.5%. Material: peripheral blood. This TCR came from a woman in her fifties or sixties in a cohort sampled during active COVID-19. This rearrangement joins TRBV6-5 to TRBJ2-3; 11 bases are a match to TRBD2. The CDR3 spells CASRKLAGVGDTQYF. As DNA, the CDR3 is TGTGCCAGCAGAAAACTAGCGGGAGTAGGCGATACGCAGTATTTT.